Given below is one TCR beta chain in context. Its antigen specificity is not known. A read error may be the cause here, since a much bigger clone is one base away. The conserved final phenylalanine or tryptophan is absent from the CDR3, which likely points to a read error. The data are from a study of CD8+CD57+ T cells in acquired aplastic anemia (dated by TCRdb to 2016 to 2018). For the wider study: On average, sorted CD4+ and CD8+ cells yielded 3.2 ug of extracted DNA, with a range of roughly 0.18 to 30 ug. Healthy donor samples averaged approximately 10 million reads for CD4+ and roughly 12 million for CD8+ cells.

In this study, sorted CD4+ and CD8+ T cells from the blood of healthy subjects and of severe aplastic anemia patients had their TCR repertoires deep-sequenced. Ficoll-Paque density gradient centrifugation was used to isolate peripheral blood mononuclear cells. Before DNA extraction, CD4+ and CD8+ T cells were sorted with FACS or magnetic beads. The research as a whole found: About 29 CD8+ CDR3 sequences were found to be shared between patients and controls, but these sequences appeared to be highly expressed in patients and within the immunodominant clones of the patients. CD8+ Simpson's diversity did not differ significantly between patients and healthy controls (P=0.060).

CDR1 and CDR2 (MNHEY, SVGEGT) derive from the germline V gene. The CDR3 length is 14 residues, termini included. Here the CDR3 DNA is all that survives: 42 bases in frame from base 1. The junction carries 5 bases between V and J, which are trimmed by 2 bases and 0 bases respectively. Genomic DNA served as template for TCR beta VDJ combination and CDR3 sequence profiling. TCR repertoire sequencing was run on an Illumina HiSeq 2000. As for how the authors treated the data: Repertoires were assessed using TRBV/TRBJ rearrangement plots, CDR3 size and DJ length profiles, and Simpson's diversity index. The immunodominant clone was defined as the most abundant DNA sequence in deep sequencing data. CDR3 amino acid sequences were checked for sharing between subjects and were compared against published repertoires and the VDJdb database. TCRdb applied fastp at Q25 and MiXCR to the public reads, then kept only in-frame beta chains. Entries that share a CDR3 protein sequence are merged under the most common genes and DNA. The V and J calls were not made by the authors but by TCRdb's processing. The sample table records around 190,000 distinct CDR3 sequences; 50% to 55% of these occur just once. About a sixth of the sample rests with the top ten.

The receptor comes from a human donor in good health, serving as a control. Sample: sorted CD4+, CD8+, or CD8+CD57+ T cells (not recorded which) from PBMCs. The chain uses TRBV6-2 or TRBV6-3 and TRBJ1-5; the D gene remains uncertain. In nucleotides, the sequence is TGTGCCAGCAGTTACCTTAATAGCAATCAGCCCCAGCATCTT. This gives the protein CASSYLNSNQPQHL.